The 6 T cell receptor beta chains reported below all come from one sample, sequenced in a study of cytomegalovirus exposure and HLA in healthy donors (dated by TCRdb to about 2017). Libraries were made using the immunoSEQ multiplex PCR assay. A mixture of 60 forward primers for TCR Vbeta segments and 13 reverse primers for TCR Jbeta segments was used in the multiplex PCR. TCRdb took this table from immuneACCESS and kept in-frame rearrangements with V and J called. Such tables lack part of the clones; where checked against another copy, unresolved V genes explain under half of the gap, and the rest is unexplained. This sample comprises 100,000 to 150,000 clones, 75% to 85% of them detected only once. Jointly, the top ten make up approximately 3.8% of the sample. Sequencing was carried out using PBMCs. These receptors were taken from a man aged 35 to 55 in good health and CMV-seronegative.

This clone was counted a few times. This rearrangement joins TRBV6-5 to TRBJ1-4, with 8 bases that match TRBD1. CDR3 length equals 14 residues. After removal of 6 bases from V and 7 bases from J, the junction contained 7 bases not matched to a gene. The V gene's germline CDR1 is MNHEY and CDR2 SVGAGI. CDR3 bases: TGTGCCAGCAGGCTACAGGGGGTCGGTGAAAAACTGTTTTTT. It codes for CASRLQGVGEKLFF.

CDR3: CASSIQRTGSETQYF. CDR3 DNA sequence: TGCGCCAGCAGCATACAAAGGACAGGATCCGAGACCCAGTACTTC. The rearrangement uses TRBV5-1 and TRBJ2-5, with 7 bases fitting TRBD1. V shed 4 bases, J shed 5 bases, and the junction held 11 bases outside the gene matches. Germline CDR1 and CDR2: SGHRS and YFSETQ. The CDR3 is 15 residues long.

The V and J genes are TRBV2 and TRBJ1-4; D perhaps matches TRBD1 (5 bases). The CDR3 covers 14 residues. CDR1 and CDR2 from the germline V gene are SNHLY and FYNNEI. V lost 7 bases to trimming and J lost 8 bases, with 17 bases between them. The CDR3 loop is CASILTHRGEKLFF. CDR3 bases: TGTGCCAGCATTTTGACTCACCGGGGGGAAAAACTGTTTTTT.

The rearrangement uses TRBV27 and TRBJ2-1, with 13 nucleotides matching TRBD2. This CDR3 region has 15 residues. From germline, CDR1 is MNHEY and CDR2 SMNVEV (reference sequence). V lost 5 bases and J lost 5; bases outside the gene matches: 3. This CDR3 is CASSLGTSGDNEQFF. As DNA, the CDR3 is TGTGCCAGCAGTCTCGGGACTAGCGGGGACAATGAGCAGTTCTTC.

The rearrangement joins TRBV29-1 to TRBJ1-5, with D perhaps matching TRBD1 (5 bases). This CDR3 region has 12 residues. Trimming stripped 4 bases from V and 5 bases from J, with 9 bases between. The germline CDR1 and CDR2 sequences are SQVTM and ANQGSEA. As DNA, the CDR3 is TGCAGCGTTGTAGGGGTAGATCAGCCCCAGCATTTT. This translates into CSVVGVDQPQHF.

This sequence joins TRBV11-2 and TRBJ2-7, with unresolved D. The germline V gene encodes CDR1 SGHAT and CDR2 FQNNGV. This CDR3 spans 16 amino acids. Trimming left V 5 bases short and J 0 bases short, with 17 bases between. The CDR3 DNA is TGTGCCAGCAGCACCTTACCTAAAAAAAGCTCCTACGAGCAGTACTTC. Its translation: CASSTLPKKSSYEQYF.